Listed here are 13 T cell receptor beta chains from one sample, sequenced in a study of OX40 agonist ivuxolimab in advanced cancers. This table comes from immunoSEQ multiplex PCR, and its TCRdb copy is limited to in-frame clones, with some not included. The sample has roughly 42,000 clones; around 93% are singletons. Source: CD4+ or CD8+ T cells sorted from blood, taken in a trial of the OX40 agonist ivuxolimab. Every receptor here comes from an adult with an advanced solid tumor such as melanoma, head and neck, liver or kidney cancer.

The rearrangement links TRBV7-9 to TRBJ2-3; no firm D call. The germline V and J ends were trimmed by 5 bases and 0 bases, with 6 bases remaining between them. This CDR3 region has 13 residues. Germline V gene sequence: CDR1 SEHNR, CDR2 FQNEAQ (reference sequence). CDR3 nucleotide sequence: TGTGCCAGCAGCCCCACTAGCACAGATACGCAGTATTTT. This encodes CASSPTSTDTQYF.

The chain is built from TRBV14 and TRBJ1-5, with 8 bases identical to TRBD1. Trimming at V came to 5 bases and at J to 0 bases, leaving 3 bases not matched to a gene. Per germline, CDR1 SGHDN and CDR2 FVKESK. This CDR3 is built from 15 residues. CDR3 sequence reads: CASSRDRNSNQPQHF. The CDR3 region has the DNA TGTGCCAGCAGCAGGGACAGGAATAGCAATCAGCCCCAGCATTTT.

The chain combines TRBV7-9 with TRBJ1-4; D is unclear. The germline gives CDR1 SEHNR, CDR2 FQNEAQ (reference sequence). V lost 4 bases and J lost 4, with 10 bases in between. The CDR3 is made up of 14 amino acids. CDR3 sequence reads: CASSYNEGNEKLFF. The CDR3 DNA sequence: TGTGCCAGCAGCTATAACGAGGGTAATGAAAAACTGTTTTTT.

CDR3 residues: CASSLDPTVRAFF. DNA of the CDR3: TGTGCCAGCAGCTTAGATCCGACAGTGCGAGCTTTCTTT. The chain carries TRBV11-2 and TRBJ1-1; D possibly corresponds to TRBD1 (5 bases). The germline CDR1 and CDR2 sequences are SGHAT and FQNNGV. The ends were cut back, 0 bases at V and 10 bases at J, with 12 bases in the middle. The length of the CDR3 is 13 residues. The full variable domain, in which reference TRBV11-2 and TRBJ1-1 provide the parts outside the CDR3, is EAGVAQSPRYKIIEKRQSVAFWCNPISGHATLYWYQQILGQGPKLLIQFQNNGVVDDSQLPKDRFSAERLKGVDSTLKIQPAKLEDSAVYLCASSLDPTVRAFFGQGTRLTVV.

The chain carries TRBV11-2 and TRBJ2-1; D not resolved. The CDR3 extends over 17 amino acids. Germline V lookup: CDR1 SGHAT, CDR2 FQNNGV. Trimming removed 4 bases from V and 6 bases from J, with 22 bases in between. This CDR3 reads CASSSWPSQENFNEQFF. In DNA, the CDR3 is TGTGCCAGCAGCTCTTGGCCGAGCCAGGAAAATTTCAATGAGCAGTTCTTC.

The genes are TRBV7-9 and TRBJ2-1, with 9 bases lining up with TRBD1. This CDR3 comprises 18 residues. Germline assignment: CDR1 SEHNR and CDR2 FQNEAQ (reference sequence). The junction had 13 bases not matched to a gene; V was cut back by 5 bases and J by 2 bases. DNA of the CDR3: TGTGCCAGCAGCGGGCCGGCGGGACAGGGTTTAGCCTACAATGAGCAGTTCTTC. Translation: CASSGPAGQGLAYNEQFF.

V usage is TRBV4-1 and J usage is TRBJ2-7; either TRBD1 or TRBD2 may fit D (6 bases each). The CDR3 consists of 15 residues. Looked up from germline, CDR1 is MGHRA and CDR2 is YSYEKL. V dropped 1 base and J dropped 7 bases, with 17 bases sitting between them. In DNA, the CDR3 is TGCGCCAGCAGCCAAGTAGGGGGGACCGCCCGTGAGCAGTACTTC. Its protein product is CASSQVGGTAREQYF.

This sequence joins TRBV9 and TRBJ1-1; 8 bases fit TRBD1. This CDR3 region has 15 residues. CDR1 is SGDLS and CDR2 is YYNGEE in the germline V gene. The V and J ends lost 4 bases and 4 bases, in that order; junction bases with no gene match: 9. The CDR3 loop reads CASSLRQGSSTEAFF. As DNA, the CDR3 is TGTGCCAGCAGCTTACGACAGGGGAGTTCCACTGAAGCTTTCTTT.

The chain combines TRBV30 with TRBJ2-7, with D perhaps TRBD1 or TRBD2 (5 bases each). Germline CDR1 reads GTSNPN; CDR2 reads SVGIG (reference sequence). This CDR3 spans 14 amino acids. Deletions cut 3 bases from V and 0 bases from J, with 12 bases between. CDR3 in DNA: TGTGCCTGGAGGGGGGAAGCACCCTCCTACGAGCAGTACTTC. This sequence encodes CAWRGEAPSYEQYF.

V usage is TRBV7-2 and J usage is TRBJ2-3; TRBD2 matches 15 bases. This CDR3 is built from 17 residues. The ends lost 4 bases at V and 2 bases at J; junction bases unmatched: 4. Germline CDR1 is SGHTA and CDR2 is FQGNSA. This CDR3 is CASSSGLAGGNTDTQYF. In DNA, the CDR3 is TGTGCCAGCAGCTCGGGACTAGCGGGAGGTAACACAGATACGCAGTATTTT.

The CDR3 here is CASSLVTSSGSEQYF. In DNA form, the CDR3 reads TGTGCCAGCAGCTTAGTGACCTCTAGCGGGTCCGAGCAGTACTTC. The chain recombines TRBV7-2 with TRBJ2-7, with 8 positions matching TRBD2. V gave up 1 base and J gave up 6 bases; unmatched junction bases: 8. In germline, CDR1 is SGHTA, CDR2 FQGNSA. CDR3 size: 15 residues.

The chain is built from TRBV27 and TRBJ2-1; 11 nucleotides align to TRBD2. CDR1 is MNHEY and CDR2 is SMNVEV in the germline V gene (reference sequence). Trimming at V came to 6 bases and at J to 7 bases, leaving 5 bases not matched to a gene. CDR3 length: 14 amino acids. The CDR3 sequence is CASRTSGSRNEQFF. CDR3 coding DNA: TGTGCCAGCAGAACTAGCGGGAGTAGGAATGAGCAGTTCTTC.

The chain has TRBV4-2 and TRBJ1-5; D unclear. Looked up from germline, CDR1 is LGHNA and CDR2 is YNFKEQ. Trimming cost V 0 bases and J 1 base, with 7 bases left between them. The CDR3 consists of 15 residues. This CDR3 reads CASSQDPDSNQPQHF. The CDR3 coding sequence is TGTGCCAGCAGCCAAGATCCAGACAGCAATCAGCCCCAGCATTTT.